This T cell receptor (beta chain) originates from a study of vaccination and CD4 T cells after COVID-19. Study as a whole: Investigators stimulated cells with overlapping spike peptides drawn from SARS-CoV-2, HCoV-NL63, HCoV-OC43 and HCoV-229E.

The treatment is: approximately 9-day PBMC culture with coronavirus spike peptide pools or control peptides (ViraFEST assay). An Oncomine TCR Beta short-read assay was used to sequence the DNA from cultured CD4+ T cells. A single record per CDR3 protein comes from TCRdb applying MiXCR to the PCR reads. The sample lists 13,000 to 15,000 distinct CDR3 sequences, over 30% occurring once. This clonotype was recorded a few times. The target antigen is unknown. Study-wide findings and caveats: Post-vaccination, and not before, a median about 90% of reactive clones appeared in convalescent patients.

The germline V and J ends were trimmed by 7 bases and 2 bases, with 5 bases remaining between them. Germline CDR1 is SNHLY and CDR2 is FYNNEI. The CDR3 is made up of 11 amino acids. This chain uses TRBV2 with TRBJ2-5; D gene ambiguous. Sequenced sample: cultured CD4+ T cells from blood. The receptor was derived from a human donor with COVID-19. The CDR3 bases are TGTGCCAGCAATCTACAAGAGACCCAGTACTTC. Amino acids: CASNLQETQYF.